This T cell receptor beta chain emerged from a study of CD4 T cell repertoires in COVID-19. Findings of the study overall: Two or all three memory subsets shared several highly expanded SARS-CoV-2-reactive clonotypes.

Points on this clone: The antigen remains undetermined.

These patients had recovered from COVID-19 ranging mild to severe. Profiled with immunoSEQ multiplex PCR; TCRdb holds only in-frame clones, not every one. The sample carries 65,000 to 95,000 clones, 83% recorded once. The CDR3 extends over 14 amino acids. Between the trimmed V and J ends, which lost 3 bases and 6 bases, there was a span of 14 bases. Germline V gene sequence: CDR1 SGHKS, CDR2 YYEKEE (reference sequence). The genes are TRBV5-5 and TRBJ2-3; D is unclear. This sample comprised CD4+ T cells from peripheral blood, obtained after recovery from COVID-19. This clonotype was sampled from a human donor who had COVID-19. For the CDR3, the DNA is TGTGCCAGCAGCTCTGGACCCTTAATCGATACGCAGTATTTT. Its translation: CASSSGPLIDTQYF.